The clone carrying this T cell receptor beta chain was picked up a small number of times. As yet, its antigen is unknown. The sample originates from a study of T cell responses to AZD1222 COVID-19 vaccine. Findings and limits, study-wide: There were vaccine-associated CD4 TCRs across spike, dominant at 160-218 and 743-854. Just 5 to 7 people given AZD1222 tested seropositive at baseline. Possibly, clonal diversity was underestimated; donors were largely white British and included more females.

The length of the CDR3 is 15 residues. Trimming took off 4 bases at V and 1 base at J, with 13 bases between the two ends. The germline CDR1 and CDR2 sequences are PRHDT and FYEKMQ (reference sequence). Only in-frame clones appear in the TCRdb table, and some are missing; sequencing was by immunoSEQ multiplex PCR. The sample includes tens of thousands of clones, approximately 88% of them seen just once. The V and J genes are TRBV13 and TRBJ1-1; the D gene is possibly TRBD1 (6 bases). Specimen: peripheral blood, collected on day 0 of AZD1222 vaccination. The receptor was derived from an adult in good health. For the CDR3, the DNA is TGTGCCAGCAGCTCCATCGTGGGGGCGAACACTGAAGCTTTCTTT. Amino acids: CASSSIVGANTEAFF.